What follows describes a single T cell receptor (beta chain). The entry originates in a study of radiation and T cells in renal cell carcinoma. The repertoire was sequenced with immunoSEQ multiplex PCR; TCRdb's copy has only in-frame clones and lacks some. The sample lists around 180,000 clones, 88% occurring once. CDR3 size: 13 residues. V lost 6 bases, J lost 3 bases, and 4 bases stayed unmatched. Germline-derived CDR1 and CDR2 are SQVTM and ANQGSEA. Stated time point: blood 4 weeks post-SBRT, at nephrectomy. Treatment specified: 15 Gy SBRT to primary tumor, nephrectomy 4 weeks later. This rearrangement joins TRBV29-1 to TRBJ1-2, with 10 positions matching TRBD1. The clonotype comes from a woman in her forties or fifties with renal cell carcinoma. This material consisted of blood, taken from a patient whose treatment included radiotherapy and nephrectomy. Here the CDR3 reads CSVRGQGDYGYTF. Written as DNA, the CDR3 is TGCAGCGTCAGAGGACAGGGGGACTATGGCTACACCTTC.